Here is one TCR beta chain with its context. As handled by the study authors: Cell counts per sample came from amplifying reference gene primers. Assay: immunoSEQ multiplex PCR; the TCRdb copy retains only in-frame clones and omits some. D and trimming come from the DNA, and the V and J calls and clone size come from that table. The sample includes 200,000 or so clones, over 75% of them seen just once. The data belong to a study of blood T cell repertoires in COVID-19. Study summary: The samples span acute and convalescent COVID-19 from the United States, Italy and Spain. PBMCs, B-cell-depleted T cells, or T cells provided the cDNA or gDNA that made up the material.

Germline V gene sequence: CDR1 LNHDA, CDR2 SQIVND (reference sequence). V shed 5 bases and J 4 bases; nucleotides not matched to a gene: 4. The CDR3 consists of 13 residues. This receptor was taken from a woman between 35 and 50 years old who had recovered from COVID-19. Sequenced sample: peripheral blood. The rearrangement links TRBV19 to TRBJ2-7; 8 bases fit TRBD1. CDR3 sequence (DNA): TGTGCCAGTAGTTCTACAGGGGGGTACGAGCAGTACTTC. This codes for CASSSTGGYEQYF.